A selection of T cell receptor delta chains follows, all from one sample in a study of Vδ1+ human thymocytes. TCRdb re-identified clones in the multiplex PCR reads via CATT. The sample yields 70,000 or so delta-chain clones, around 34% seen once. The material sequenced was Vdelta1+ gamma-delta thymocytes from the thymus. All receptors come from a boy younger than two who had congenital heart surgery. Each CDR3 is given with its conserved first and last residue. D genes are given only for firm matches. A clone size is listed for some rows: how often the clone was seen (once, few, many), or a class if it is expanded.

V,size,D,J,DNA,CDR3
TRDV1,.,.,TRDJ1,TGTGCTCTTGGGGAATTAGACCTAACCGATAAACTCATCTTT,CALGELDLTDKLIF
TRDV1,few,.,TRDJ1,TGTGCTCTTGGGGAACGGAAAAATCCTTACGTACCGCTCGGGATAAGACTCATCTTT,CALGERKNPYVPLGIRLIF
TRDV1,.,.,TRDJ1,TGTGCTCTTGGGGAAACCCTTATCATGATCCTGAGGGGGAAAGGCACCGATAAACTCATCTTT,CALGETLIMILRGKGTDKLIF
TRDV1,few,TRDD3,TRDJ1,TGTGCTCTTGGGGACTATCTTCCCTTACTGGGGGATATACCTAAACTCATCTTT,CALGDYLPLLGDIPKLIF
TRDV1,few,.,TRDJ1,.,CALVFVWGIPGYTDKLIF
TRDV1,.,TRDD3,TRDJ1,TGTGCTCTTGGAGAACTAGTTATTTCCTATAAGAGGAGAGGATGGGGGATACACACCGATAAACTCATCTTT,CALGELVISYKRRGWGIHTDKLIF
TRDV1,few,TRDD3,TRDJ1,TGTGCTCTTGGGGAACTAGGAACTGGGGGATATAGCCTCGATAAACTCATCTTT,CALGELGTGGYSLDKLIF
TRDV1,few,.,TRDJ1,TGTGCTCTTGGGGATAACACCGATAAACTCATCTTT,CALGDNTDKLIF
TRDV1,few,TRDD3,TRDJ1,TGTGCTCTTGGGGCAGAACGGAACAGGCCCGTACTGGGGGATACGCGAAGAGCTATTTTAAAACTCATCTTT,CALGAERNRPVLGDTRRAILKLIF
TRDV1,few,.,TRDJ1,TGTGCTCTTGGGGTCGCCCGCCCGGGAGTCACCGATAAACTCATCTTT,CALGVARPGVTDKLIF
TRDV1,.,TRDD2,TRDJ1,TGTGCTCTTGGGGAACTGACCTTCCTACGTCGGACTGCCTCGTACACCGATAAACTCATCTTT,CALGELTFLRRTASYTDKLIF
TRDV1,.,.,TRDJ1,TGTGCTCTTGGGGTCTACAAGCCCCTGTGGAAACTCATCTTT,CALGVYKPLWKLIF
TRDV1,few,TRDD3,TRDJ1,TGTGCTCTTGGGGAACTCTGTACTGGGGGATTCACCGATAAACTCATCTTT,CALGELCTGGFTDKLIF
TRDV1,.,TRDD3,TRDJ1,TGTGCTCTTGGGGAATCAGGATACGGTGGGGATGGGTATACCGATAAACTCATCTTT,CALGESGYGGDGYTDKLIF